This T cell receptor (beta chain) was recovered during a study of blood T cell repertoires in COVID-19. The overall study: Material from acute and convalescent COVID-19 was sourced from the United States, Italy and Spain. PBMCs, B-cell-depleted T cells, or T cells provided the cDNA or gDNA that made up the material.

Unmatched junction bases numbered 20, after V lost 7 bases and J lost 3 bases. CDR1 is LNHDA, CDR2 SQIVND, per germline (reference sequence). This CDR3 is 18 amino acids long. As originally analysed: The authors estimated nucleated cell counts from reference gene primer amplification. Produced via immunoSEQ multiplex PCR; TCRdb's table is partial and in-frame only. D and trimming come from the DNA, and the V and J calls and clone size come from that table. This sample has 55,000 to 80,000 clones, with 70% to 90% found just once. This clone was recorded once. The sequence came from a woman aged 55-75 years with acute or convalescent COVID-19. This chain links TRBV19 with TRBJ1-1, with 7 bases aligning to TRBD1. The source material was peripheral blood. CDR3 region: CASKNLDRVWLGDTEAFF. CDR3 nucleotide sequence: TGTGCCAGTAAGAACCTCGACAGGGTCTGGTTAGGGGACACTGAAGCTTTCTTT.